This T cell receptor (beta chain) was retrieved from a study of PD-L1 blockade in urothelial cancer. Overall study: Bladder-origin urothelial cancer in males covered twenty-five of 29 patients. A median of roughly 130,000 T cells was found in the blood samples. Blood analyses occurred 3 weeks (second dose) and 6 weeks post treatment start.

V lost 6 bases and J lost 5, with 7 bases in between. This CDR3 comprises 11 residues. The germline gives CDR1 MNHNS, CDR2 SASEGT. Notes on this clone: This same CDR3 is encoded by further DNA sequences in the sample.

Noted time point: pretreatment peripheral blood. Using immunoSEQ multiplex PCR, the repertoire was profiled, and TCRdb retains in-frame clones only, with some absent. The table shows under 40,000 clones, with approximately 85% occurring only once. The sample consisted of PBMCs, taken around atezolizumab (anti-PD-L1) treatment. The chain is built from TRBV6-1 and TRBJ2-5; D is unclear. The sequence was obtained from a man aged 55-75 years with urothelial cancer. Written as DNA, the CDR3 is TGTGCCAGCAGAGAGAGGGAGACCCAGTACTTC. Amino acid sequence: CASRERETQYF.